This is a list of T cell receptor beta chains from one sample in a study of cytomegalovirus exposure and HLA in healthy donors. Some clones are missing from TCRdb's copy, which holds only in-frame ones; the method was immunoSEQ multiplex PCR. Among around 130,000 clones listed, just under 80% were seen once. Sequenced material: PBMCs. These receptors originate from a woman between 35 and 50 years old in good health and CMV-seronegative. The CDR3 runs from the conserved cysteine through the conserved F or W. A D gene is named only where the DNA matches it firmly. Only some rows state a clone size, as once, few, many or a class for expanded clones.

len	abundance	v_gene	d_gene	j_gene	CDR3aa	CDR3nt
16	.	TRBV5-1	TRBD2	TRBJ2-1	CASSLVGQGRGGEQFF	TGCGCCAGCAGCTTGGTTGGCCAGGGCCGGGGGGGTGAGCAGTTCTTC
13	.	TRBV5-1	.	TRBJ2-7	CASSFSTGYEQYF	TGCGCCAGCAGCTTTTCCACAGGCTACGAGCAGTACTTC
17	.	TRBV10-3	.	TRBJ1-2	CAISDFGEPNSPAGYTF	TGTGCCATCAGTGACTTCGGGGAGCCTAATTCCCCCGCCGGCTACACCTTC
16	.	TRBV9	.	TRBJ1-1	CASSLPTRTANTEAFF	TGTGCCAGCAGCCTACCAACTAGGACAGCGAACACTGAAGCTTTCTTT
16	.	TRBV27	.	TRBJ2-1	CASSWGPENLFSEQFF	TGTGCCAGCAGTTGGGGGCCCGAGAATCTCTTTAGTGAGCAGTTCTTC
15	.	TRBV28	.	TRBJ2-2	CASSRRSGGTGELFF	TGTGCCAGCAGTCGAAGGAGTGGGGGGACCGGGGAGCTGTTTTTT
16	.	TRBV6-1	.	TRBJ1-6	CASSEAGGPANSPLHF	TGTGCCAGCAGTGAAGCCGGGGGACCAGCTAATTCACCCCTCCACTTT
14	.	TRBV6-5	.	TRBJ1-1	CASSDWQGYTEAFF	TGTGCCAGCAGTGATTGGCAGGGCTACACTGAAGCTTTCTTT
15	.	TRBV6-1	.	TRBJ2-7	CASSGDTLSSYEQYF	TGTGCCAGCAGTGGGGACACCCTCTCCTCCTACGAGCAGTACTTC
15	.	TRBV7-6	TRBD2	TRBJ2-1	CASSLLAGGDNEQFF	TGTGCCAGCAGCTTGCTAGCGGGGGGGGACAATGAGCAGTTCTTC
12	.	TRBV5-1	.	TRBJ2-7	CASSLRDHEQYF	TGCGCCAGCAGCCTGCGGGACCACGAGCAGTACTTC
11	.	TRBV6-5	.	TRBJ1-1	CASLLGAEAFF	TGTGCCAGCCTCCTGGGCGCTGAAGCTTTCTTT
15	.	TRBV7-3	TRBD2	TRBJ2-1	CASSFTPGLDNEQFF	TGTGCCAGCAGTTTCACTCCGGGACTAGACAATGAGCAGTTCTTC
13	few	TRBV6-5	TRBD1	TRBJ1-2	CASSRGQDRGYTF	TGTGCCAGCAGCCGCGGACAGGATCGGGGCTACACCTTC
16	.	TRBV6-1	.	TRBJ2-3	CASSVSSGSGTDTQYF	TGTGCCAGCAGTGTCTCTTCCGGTAGCGGCACAGATACGCAGTATTTT
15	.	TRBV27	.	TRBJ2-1	CASSPGVWGNNEQFF	TGTGCCAGCAGTCCGGGGGTTTGGGGGAACAATGAGCAGTTCTTC
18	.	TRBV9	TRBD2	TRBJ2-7	CASSVGAGGLAGTYEQYF	TGTGCCAGCAGCGTAGGGGCCGGCGGGCTAGCGGGGACCTACGAGCAGTACTTC
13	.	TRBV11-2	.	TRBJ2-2	CASSSLEPGELFF	TGTGCCAGCAGCTCCCTGGAGCCCGGGGAGCTGTTTTTT